This entry features one T cell receptor (delta chain) sequence. Its target antigen remains unknown. No quality values exist for individual bases; no much larger clone is one base distant. The germline V gene yields TSWWSYY for CDR1 and QGS for CDR2. The CDR3 has 17 amino acids, counting the end cysteine and phenylalanine. Of the read, only the CDR3 DNA is kept; its 51 bases are in frame from base 1. Between the V and J ends, shortened by 2 bases and 0 bases respectively, the junction contains 16 bases. The entry originates in a study of Vδ1+ human thymocytes listed by TCRdb under 2018. Concerning the study at large: mRNA-level TRG and TRD CDR3 repertoires of highly purified Vdelta1+ thymocytes from young children were characterised as a data resource. Validation of the multiplex-based CDR3 amplicon strategy against 5'RACE-based CDR3 amplicon generation methods had been performed previously. The investigation overall reported the following: The use of highly purified populations and single-cell validation was advised by the authors, since misinterpretation of bulk repertoire data could be caused by unexpected Vdelta2 sequences. Unlike the oligoclonal repertoires in peripheral blood, the thymic TRG and TRD repertoires appeared highly polyclonal, with Gaussian CDR3 length distributions. Many TRG clonotypes were found to be shared between donors (up to roughly 7x10^3), whereas TRD repertoires were found to be essentially private (max roughly 120 shared). Because no clustering by age or sex was seen, donors were not stratified by age or sex in the analyses. Despite high sort purity, about 22% of thymic TRD sequences were Vdelta2 (and few Vdelta3), unlike peripheral blood Vdelta1+ controls.

Thymic samples were depleted of alphabeta T cells, then CD3+ TCRVdelta1+ TCRVdelta2- thymocytes were FACS-sorted. Sorted Vdelta1+ thymocyte purity ranged from roughly 97% to 99.6%. Thymic specimens came from 8 or 9 paediatric patients undergoing corrective cardiac surgery, aged from about 5 days to 16 months. Thymic tissue was dispersed, and mononuclear cells were isolated on a Histopaque-1077 density gradient. For staining, the antibodies used were anti-TCRVdelta1 clone TS8.2, anti-TCRVdelta2 clone B6, anti-CD3 clone HIT3a and anti-TCRalphabeta clone IP26. RNA was isolated using the RNeasy mini kit, and reverse transcription was performed with Superscript III. CDR3 amplicons were generated by multiplex PCR with pooled V-gene forward primers and a constant-region reverse primer carrying Illumina adaptor overhangs. Amplicons were gel-purified, then indexed with Nextera index primers over about 8 extra PCR cycles and purified with AMPure XP beads. Sequencing of the libraries was done on an Illumina MiSeq using paired-end 250 bp reads, dual indexing and an approximately 20% PhiX spike-in. The source study handled its data this way. FastQC was used to check read quality, and ea-utils fastq-join was used to merge TRG read pairs. Annotation of sequences was performed with IMGT/HighV-QUEST, only productive sequences with unambiguous V-gene assignment were retained, and clonotypes were defined by identical CDR3 sequence. For downstream analysis, VDJtools 1.1.1, tcR 2.2.3, Treemap and vegan Shannon diversity in R 3.4.4 were used. TCRdb called clones anew from the public reads via CATT; matching DNA rows were later pooled. What appears here as the V and J calls and clone size reflects TCRdb's work, not the paper's. The sample table lists about 54,000 delta-chain clones, approximately 16% of them with a count of one. The ten largest make up 0.5% of the sample.

The chain links TRDV1 with TRDJ1; the best D guess is TRDD3, with 5 bases matching. The sequence derives from a boy less than two years old who had congenital heart surgery. The specimen sequenced was Vdelta1+ gamma-delta thymocytes from the thymus. What the cell subset or site label conveys for this sample: FACS-sorted CD3+ TCRalphabeta- TCRVdelta1+ TCRVdelta2- thymocytes. The CDR3 amino acid sequence is: CALGENRAGPYTDKLIF. In nucleotide form, the sequence is TGTGCTCTTGGGGAAAACAGGGCTGGGCCGTACACCGATAAACTCATCTTT.